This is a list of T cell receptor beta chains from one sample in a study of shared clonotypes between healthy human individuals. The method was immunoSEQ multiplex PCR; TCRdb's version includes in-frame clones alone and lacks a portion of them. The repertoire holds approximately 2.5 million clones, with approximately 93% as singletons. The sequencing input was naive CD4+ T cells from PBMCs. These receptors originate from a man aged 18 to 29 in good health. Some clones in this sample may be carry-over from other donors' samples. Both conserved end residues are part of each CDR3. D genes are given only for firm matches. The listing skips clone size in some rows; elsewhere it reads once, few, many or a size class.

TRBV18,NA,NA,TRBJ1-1,CASSVAVSDGNTEAFF,TGTGCCAGCTCAGTGGCCGTGTCTGACGGGAACACTGAAGCTTTCTTT
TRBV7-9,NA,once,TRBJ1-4,CASSPKSGTGAEKLFF,TGTGCCAGCAGCCCTAAGTCAGGGACGGGAGCCGAAAAACTGTTTTTT
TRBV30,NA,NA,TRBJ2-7,CAWRPESYEQYF,TGTGCCTGGCGACCAGAAAGCTACGAGCAGTACTTC
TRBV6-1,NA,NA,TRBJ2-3,CASRGAMQDTQYF,TGTGCCAGCAGGGGGGCGATGCAGGATACGCAGTATTTT
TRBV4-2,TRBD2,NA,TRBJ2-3,CASTSLSGSENTQYF,TGTGCCAGCACCTCCCTTAGCGGGAGTGAAAATACGCAGTATTTT
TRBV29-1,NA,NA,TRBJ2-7,CSVAAVYEQYF,TGCAGCGTCGCAGCTGTCTACGAGCAGTACTTC
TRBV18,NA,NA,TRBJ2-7,CASSPTTAPYEQYF,TGTGCCAGCTCACCAACGACAGCCCCCTACGAGCAGTACTTC
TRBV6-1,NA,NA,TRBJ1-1,CASSNLGGTEAFF,TGTGCCAGCAGTAATCTAGGGGGCACTGAAGCTTTCTTT
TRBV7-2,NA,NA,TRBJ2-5,CASSLTGGETQYF,TGTGCCAGCAGCTTAACAGGAGGGGAGACCCAGTACTTC
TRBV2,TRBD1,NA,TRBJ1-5,CASSPDRENQPQHF,TGTGCCAGCAGTCCAGACAGGGAAAATCAGCCCCAGCATTTT
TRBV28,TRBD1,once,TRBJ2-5,CASSQGQGAVAETQYF,TGTGCCAGCAGTCAAGGACAGGGAGCAGTAGCAGAGACCCAGTACTTC
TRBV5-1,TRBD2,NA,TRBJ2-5,CASSLGTSPYQETQYF,TGCGCCAGCAGCTTGGGGACTAGCCCGTACCAAGAGACCCAGTACTTC
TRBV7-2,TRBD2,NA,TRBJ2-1,CASRAGADSYNEQFF,TGTGCCAGCAGAGCGGGAGCAGACTCCTACAATGAGCAGTTCTTC
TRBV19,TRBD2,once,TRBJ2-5,CASSTGLALVETQYF,TGTGCCAGTAGTACGGGACTAGCGCTGGTTGAGACCCAGTACTTC
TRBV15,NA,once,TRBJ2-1,CATSRDRQSYNEQFF,TGTGCCACCAGCAGAGATCGTCAATCCTACAATGAGCAGTTCTTC
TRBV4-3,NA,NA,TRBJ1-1,CASSQDGAWFTEAFF,TGCGCCAGTAGCCAAGACGGCGCCTGGTTCACTGAAGCTTTCTTT
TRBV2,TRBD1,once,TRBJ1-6,CASSGTGENSPLHF,TGTGCCAGCAGTGGGACAGGGGAGAATTCACCCCTCCACTTT
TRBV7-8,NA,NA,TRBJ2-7,CASSLARFYEQYF,TGTGCCAGCAGCTTAGCCAGGTTTTATGAGCAGTACTTC
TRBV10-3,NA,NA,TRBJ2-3,CAISESTRDTDTQYF,TGTGCCATCAGTGAGTCGACTCGGGACACAGATACGCAGTATTTT
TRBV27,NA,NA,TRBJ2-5,CASSTWPSVQETQYF,TGTGCCAGCAGTACCTGGCCTAGCGTACAAGAGACCCAGTACTTC
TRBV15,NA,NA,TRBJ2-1,CATSSPGLLGLNEQFF,TGTGCCACCAGCAGCCCGGGACTCCTTGGCCTCAATGAGCAGTTCTTC
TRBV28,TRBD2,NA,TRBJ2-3,CASSPAGTRGTDTQYF,TGTGCCAGCAGTCCTGCCGGGACTAGGGGCACAGATACGCAGTATTTT
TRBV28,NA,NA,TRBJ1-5,CASSLPGREQHF,TGTGCCAGCAGTTTACCAGGGAGGGAACAGCATTTT
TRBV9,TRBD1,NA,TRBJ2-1,CASSPRQGGLDEQFF,TGTGCCAGCAGCCCCCGACAGGGTGGATTGGATGAGCAGTTCTTC
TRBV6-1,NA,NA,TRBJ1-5,CASNDKQGLNQPQHF,TGTGCCAGCAATGATAAACAGGGCCTTAATCAGCCCCAGCATTTT
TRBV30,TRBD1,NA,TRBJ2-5,CAWAGTGDNQETQYF,TGTGCCTGGGCCGGGACAGGAGATAATCAAGAGACCCAGTACTTC
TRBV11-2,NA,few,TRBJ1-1,CASSLASSGTEAFF,TGTGCCAGCAGCTTAGCATCCTCGGGGACTGAAGCTTTCTTT
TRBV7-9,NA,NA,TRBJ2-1,CASSDPGRHNEQFF,TGTGCCAGCAGCGACCCGGGCCGCCACAATGAGCAGTTCTTC
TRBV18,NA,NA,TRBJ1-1,CASSPPSRREAFF,TGTGCCAGCTCACCACCGTCCCGAAGGGAAGCTTTCTTT